A selection of T cell receptor beta chains follows, all from one sample in a study of control samples from healthy donors and cancer patients. The assay was immunoSEQ multiplex PCR, and TCRdb's table has in-frame clones only and misses some. The sample has 110,000 or so clones; 90% are singletons. The sample comprised blood. Source of these receptors: a human donor in good health. The donor label of this sample is uncertain. The CDR3 runs from the conserved cysteine through the conserved F or W. A D gene is named only where the DNA matches it firmly. Size values are once, few and many counts, or a class for expanded clones, and some rows have none.

V gene,clone size,D gene,J gene,CDR3 protein,CDR3 DNA
TRBV7-2,.,.,TRBJ1-5,CASSLDWQPQHF,TGTGCCAGCAGCTTAGATTGGCAGCCCCAGCATTTT
TRBV13,.,.,TRBJ2-6,CASSLVSRRHVLTF,TGTGCCAGCAGCTTAGTGTCGAGGCGGCACGTCCTGACTTTC
TRBV5-1,.,TRBD1,TRBJ2-1,CASSTVGQGFVEQFF,TGCGCCAGCAGCACGGTGGGACAGGGGTTTGTTGAGCAGTTCTTC
TRBV10-3,.,TRBD1,TRBJ2-7,CAATGTLYEQYF,TGTGCCGCGACAGGGACCCTCTACGAGCAGTACTTC
TRBV28,.,.,TRBJ1-5,CASNSLGQPQHF,TGTGCCAGCAATTCTCTGGGTCAGCCCCAGCATTTT
TRBV4-2,.,.,TRBJ1-4,CASSQENRVDEKLFF,TGTGCCAGCAGCCAAGAAAACAGGGTAGATGAAAAACTGTTTTTT
TRBV5-5,.,.,TRBJ1-6,CASSGPGPANSPLHF,TGTGCCAGCAGCGGCCCGGGTCCAGCTAATTCACCCCTCCACTTT
TRBV4-3,few,.,TRBJ1-1,CASSPGGGPNTEAFF,TGCGCCAGCAGCCCGGGGGGGGGACCAAACACTGAAGCTTTCTTT
TRBV19,.,TRBD2,TRBJ2-5,CASSGRAQETQYF,TGTGCCAGTAGTGGGAGGGCCCAAGAGACCCAGTACTTC
TRBV6-5,.,TRBD1,TRBJ2-5,CASGDRGRQTQYF,TGTGCCAGCGGGGACAGGGGGCGGCAGACCCAGTACTTC
TRBV3-1/TRBV3-2,.,.,TRBJ1-2,CASSQATGLGYTF,TGTGCCAGCAGCCAAGCTACAGGGCTGGGCTACACCTTC
TRBV11-2,.,.,TRBJ1-4,CASSLDLKNEKLFF,TGTGCCAGCAGCTTAGATCTGAAAAATGAAAAACTGTTTTTT
TRBV7-2,few,.,TRBJ1-1,CASSLVARAPEAFF,TGTGCCAGCAGCTTAGTTGCCAGGGCGCCTGAAGCTTTCTTT
TRBV5-4,.,.,TRBJ1-2,CASSLEGPNYGYTF,TGTGCCAGCAGCTTGGAAGGGCCTAACTATGGCTACACCTTC
TRBV12-3/TRBV12-4,.,.,TRBJ1-2,CASSELTNYGYTF,TGTGCCAGCAGTGAACTCACCAACTATGGCTACACCTTC
TRBV18,once,TRBD1,TRBJ1-5,CASSQQGNSNQPQHF,TGTGCCAGCTCACAACAGGGGAATAGCAATCAGCCCCAGCATTTT
TRBV2,.,.,TRBJ1-4,CASSEAGTSHEKLFF,TGTGCCAGCAGTGAAGCAGGGACATCCCATGAAAAACTGTTTTTT
TRBV10-3,once,.,TRBJ1-5,CAINQGQGQPQHF,TGTGCCATCAATCAGGGGCAGGGTCAGCCCCAGCATTTT
TRBV18,.,.,TRBJ2-1,CASSPESVLNGQFF,TGTGCCAGCTCACCTGAGTCGGTCCTTAACGGGCAGTTCTTC
TRBV28,.,.,TRBJ1-6,CASSRSSYNSPLHF,TGTGCCAGCAGTCGGAGCTCCTATAATTCACCCCTCCACTTT
TRBV19,.,TRBD1,TRBJ1-5,CASTNQGQGGQPQHF,TGTGCCAGTACCAATCAAGGACAGGGAGGCCAGCCCCAGCATTTT
TRBV14,.,.,TRBJ1-1,CASSQQTTAMAFF,TGTGCCAGCAGCCAACAAACTACTGCGATGGCTTTCTTT
TRBV19,.,.,TRBJ1-2,CASSIPGGDRGYTF,TGTGCCAGTAGTATTCCCGGTGGGGATAGGGGCTACACCTTC
TRBV9,.,.,TRBJ1-3,CASSQTQGFSGNTIYF,TGTGCCAGCAGCCAAACTCAGGGGTTCTCTGGAAACACCATATATTTT
TRBV14,.,.,TRBJ1-1,CASSQDLGVYDTEAFF,TGTGCCAGCAGCCAAGATCTGGGGGTCTATGACACTGAAGCTTTCTTT
TRBV3-1/TRBV3-2,.,TRBD2,TRBJ2-1,CASSLGLAGANEQFF,TGTGCCAGCAGCCTGGGACTAGCGGGAGCCAATGAGCAGTTCTTC
TRBV7-9,.,.,TRBJ2-5,CASSLSRETQYF,TGTGCCAGCAGCTTATCTAGGGAGACCCAGTACTTC
TRBV7-8,.,TRBD2,TRBJ2-7,CASSFLAGDPWYEQYF,TGTGCCAGCAGCTTCCTAGCGGGGGACCCATGGTACGAGCAGTACTTC
TRBV29-1,once,.,TRBJ2-5,CSADPQTEETQYF,TGCAGCGCCGACCCTCAGACAGAAGAGACCCAGTACTTC
TRBV7-6,.,.,TRBJ1-4,CASSPNGVEGEKLFF,TGTGCCAGCAGCCCAAACGGGGTGGAGGGTGAAAAACTGTTTTTT
TRBV5-1,.,.,TRBJ2-2,CASSWGRDTNTGELFF,TGCGCCAGCAGCTGGGGCCGGGATACTAACACCGGGGAGCTGTTTTTT
TRBV5-8,.,.,TRBJ2-4,CASSLLQMDIQYF,TGTGCCAGCAGCTTGCTACAGATGGACATTCAGTACTTC
TRBV10-2,.,.,TRBJ2-1,CASSEWGTYNEQFF,TGCGCCAGCAGTGAGTGGGGTACCTACAATGAGCAGTTCTTC
TRBV6-6,.,TRBD1,TRBJ1-3,CASSTTGLGNTIYF,TGTGCCAGCAGCACGACAGGGTTGGGAAACACCATATATTTT
TRBV2,few,.,TRBJ2-2,CASSEEFGVRGTGELFF,TGTGCCAGCAGTGAAGAATTCGGGGTGAGGGGCACCGGGGAGCTGTTTTTT
TRBV5-4,.,TRBD1,TRBJ2-3,CASSLRQGGTDTQYF,TGTGCCAGCAGCTTGCGGCAGGGGGGCACAGATACGCAGTATTTT
TRBV10-3,.,.,TRBJ1-1,CAISPTVNTEAFF,TGTGCCATCAGCCCCACAGTGAACACTGAAGCTTTCTTT
TRBV7-3,.,.,TRBJ2-3,CASRLSLTDTQYF,TGTGCCAGCAGACTTAGCCTCACAGATACGCAGTATTTT
TRBV7-3,.,.,TRBJ1-6,CASSLGNSPLHF,TGTGCCAGCAGCTTAGGGAATTCACCCCTCCACTTT
TRBV18,once,.,TRBJ2-6,CASSLRGSGANVLTF,TGTGCCAGCTCACTCCGGGGCAGTGGGGCCAACGTCCTGACTTTC
TRBV6-2/TRBV6-3,.,.,TRBJ1-1,CASSRTGPPYTEAFF,TGTGCCAGCAGCAGGACCGGTCCACCGTACACTGAAGCTTTCTTT
TRBV25-1,.,.,TRBJ1-3,CASSEQQGSGNTIYF,TGTGCCAGCAGTGAACAACAGGGTTCTGGAAACACCATATATTTT
TRBV11-3,.,TRBD1,TRBJ2-1,CASSLDLPFSTGAPSNEQFF,TGTGCCAGCAGCTTAGATCTTCCGTTCTCGACAGGGGCCCCCAGCAATGAGCAGTTCTTC
TRBV4-2,.,TRBD1,TRBJ2-1,CASSQEFGTGGLSSYNEQFF,TGTGCCAGCAGCCAAGAATTCGGGACAGGGGGCTTGAGCTCCTACAATGAGCAGTTCTTC
TRBV7-9,.,.,TRBJ2-5,CASSFGATQETQYF,TGTGCCAGCAGCTTCGGGGCTACTCAAGAGACCCAGTACTTC
TRBV5-5,.,TRBD1,TRBJ1-1,CASSFGTGSRNTEAFF,TGTGCCAGCAGCTTCGGGACAGGGAGTAGGAACACTGAAGCTTTCTTT
TRBV20-1,.,.,TRBJ2-3,CSASTGWADTQYF,TGCAGTGCTAGTACAGGGTGGGCAGATACGCAGTATTTT
TRBV14,.,TRBD1,TRBJ1-5,CASSLHRDREDQPQHF,TGTGCCAGCAGCCTACACCGGGACAGGGAGGATCAGCCCCAGCATTTT
TRBV14,.,.,TRBJ1-1,CASSRGDGIALNTEAFF,TGTGCCAGCAGCCGAGGGGACGGAATAGCTTTGAACACTGAAGCTTTCTTT
TRBV18,.,TRBD1,TRBJ1-3,CASSPRTGQDGNTIYF,TGTGCCAGCTCACCCCGAACGGGACAGGATGGAAACACCATATATTTT